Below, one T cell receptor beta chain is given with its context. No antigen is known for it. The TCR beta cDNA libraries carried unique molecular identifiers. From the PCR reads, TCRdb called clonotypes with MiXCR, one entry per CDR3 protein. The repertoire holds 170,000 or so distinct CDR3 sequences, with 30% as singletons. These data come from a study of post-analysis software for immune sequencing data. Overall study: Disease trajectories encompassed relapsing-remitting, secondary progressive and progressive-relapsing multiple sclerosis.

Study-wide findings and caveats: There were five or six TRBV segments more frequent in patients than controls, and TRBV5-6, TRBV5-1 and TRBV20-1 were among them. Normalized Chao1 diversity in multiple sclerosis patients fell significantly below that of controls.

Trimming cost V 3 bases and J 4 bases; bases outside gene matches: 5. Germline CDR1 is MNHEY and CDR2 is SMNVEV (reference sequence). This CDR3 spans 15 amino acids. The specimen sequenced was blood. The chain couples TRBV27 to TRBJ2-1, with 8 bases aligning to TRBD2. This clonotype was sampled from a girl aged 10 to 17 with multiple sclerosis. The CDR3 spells CASSFQLAGYNEQFF. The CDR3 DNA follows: TGTGCCAGCAGTTTCCAGCTAGCGGGTTACAATGAGCAGTTCTTC.